Following are 25 T cell receptor beta chains from one sample sequenced in a study of blood T cells in healthy people across ages. Alongside a J-beta primer mix, a sample-barcoded 5' primer served in a second PCR lasting roughly 7 to 11 cycles. TCRdb redid the calling of the 5' RACE reads with MiXCR, one entry per CDR3 protein. The repertoire holds hundreds of thousands of distinct CDR3 sequences, with around 25% as singletons. These same data were also listed under a study on T cells of mothers and their children.

The specimen sequenced was blood. The source is a boy between 10 and 17 years old in good health.

In its sample, this clonotype was seen a few times. The chain uses TRBV4-3 and TRBJ1-2, with D possibly being TRBD1 (5 bases). V was shortened by 4 bases and J by 6 bases, with 18 bases between the two germline ends. Germline V gene data show CDR1 as LGHNA and CDR2 as YSLEER. The CDR3 runs 15 residues. CDR3 sequence reads: CASSRVGTRGDGYTF. The CDR3 bases are TGCGCCAGCAGCCGGGTTGGGACCCGCGGTGATGGCTACACCTTC.

The table lists this clonotype with a few counts. The V gene is TRBV11-3, the J gene TRBJ2-5; 7 bases map to TRBD2. J was trimmed by 3 bases and V by 4 bases; bases with no gene match: 14. The germline gives CDR1 SGHNT, CDR2 YENEEA. This CDR3 spans 17 amino acids. In DNA form, the CDR3 reads TGTGCCAGCAGCTCTCCATACTGGGCTAGCGGAGAAGAGACCCAGTACTTC. It is translated as CASSSPYWASGEETQYF.

The chain couples TRBV12-3 or TRBV12-4 to TRBJ2-3; D remains ambiguous. The ends were cut back, 7 bases at V and 1 base at J, with 9 bases in the middle. This CDR3 contains 13 residues. In nucleotides, the CDR3 is TGTGCCAGCAACTACCGGGGCACAGATACGCAGTATTTT. Amino acid sequence: CASNYRGTDTQYF.

The chain carries TRBV7-9 and TRBJ2-7; TRBD2 matches 7 bases. V gave up 3 bases and J gave up 4 bases; unmatched junction bases: 9. This CDR3 region has 15 residues. Germline V gene lookup returns CDR1 SEHNR and CDR2 FQNEAQ (reference sequence). The CDR3 loop reads CASSFGDYNIYEQYF. CDR3 DNA: TGTGCCAGCAGCTTCGGGGACTACAATATTTACGAGCAGTACTTC.

This clonotype appeared once. This chain uses TRBV7-9 with TRBJ2-3; TRBD1 or TRBD2 may be the D gene (6 bases each). The CDR3 loop spans 15 amino acids. Germline CDR1 SEHNR, CDR2 FQNEAQ (reference sequence). Trimming cost V 7 bases and J 2 bases, with 16 bases left between them. The chain's CDR3 is CASTPRGTYTDTQYF. The CDR3 DNA follows: TGTGCCAGCACCCCCCGGGGGACATACACAGATACGCAGTATTTT.

The chain's CDR3 is CASSYRDRGADTQYF. The CDR3 DNA follows: TGTGCCAGCAGTTACCGGGACAGGGGAGCAGATACGCAGTATTTT. The gene calls are TRBV6-6 and TRBJ2-3, with TRBD1 identical over 10 bases. V gave up 2 bases and J gave up 4 bases; unmatched junction bases: 3. CDR1 and CDR2 (germline): MNHNY, SVGAGI (reference sequence). This CDR3 contains 15 residues.

A remark on this clonotype: One end of the junction varies from germline; a read error may be responsible. CDR3 residues: CASSLVRPSGNAIYF. The CDR3 DNA sequence: TGTGCCAGCAGTCTAGTAAGGCCCTCGGGAAACGCCATATATTTT. The rearrangement uses TRBV28 and TRBJ1-3; D unclear. Germline CDR1 MDHEN, CDR2 SYDVKM. CDR3 length: 15 amino acids. Complete variable domain (other parts from reference TRBV28 and TRBJ1-3): DVKVTQSSRYLVKRTGEKVFLECVQDMDHENMFWYRQDPGLGLRLIYFSYDVKMKEKGDIPEGYSVSREKKERFSLILESASTNQTSMYLCASSLVRPSGNAIYFGEGSWLTVV.

This clonotype has a handful of counts. The gene calls are TRBV20-1 and TRBJ2-1, with TRBD2 matching over 12 bases. Per the germline V gene, CDR1 is DFQATT and CDR2 is SNEGSKA (reference sequence). CDR3 length equals 18 residues. The V and J ends lost 3 bases and 0 bases, in that order; junction bases with no gene match: 9. DNA for the CDR3: TGCAGTGCTAGGACGACTAGCGGGGGCGATAGCTCCTACAATGAGCAGTTCTTC. Amino acid sequence: CSARTTSGGDSSYNEQFF.

This chain joins TRBV29-1 and TRBJ2-7; a possible D gene is TRBD1 (6 bases). Germline loops: CDR1 SQVTM, CDR2 ANQGSEA. V lost 4 bases, J lost 5 bases, and 12 bases lay in between. The CDR3 loop spans 12 amino acids. CDR3 coding DNA: TGCAGCGTTGCAATAGGGGGTCACGAGCAGTACTTC. Protein: CSVAIGGHEQYF.

The rearrangement links TRBV5-4 to TRBJ2-3; D gene ambiguous. V was trimmed by 2 bases and J by 1 base, leaving 5 bases between them. In germline, CDR1 is SGHNT, CDR2 YYREEE (reference sequence). The CDR3 spans 13 residues. This chain's CDR3 is CASSFLGTDTQYF. The CDR3, as DNA: TGTGCCAGCAGCTTCCTAGGCACAGATACGCAGTATTTT.

This clonotype has a handful of counts. J is TRBJ1-2 and V is TRBV20-1; D gene uncertain. Trimming stripped 3 bases from V and 0 bases from J, with 11 bases between. The germline V gene has CDR1 DFQATT and CDR2 SNEGSKA (reference sequence). The CDR3 loop spans 14 amino acids. This CDR3 is CSARLQRANYGYTF. The CDR3 DNA sequence: TGCAGTGCTAGGCTTCAAAGAGCTAACTATGGCTACACCTTC.

This clonotype was picked up a small number of times. One end of the junction does not line up with germline, which may come from a read error. V gene TRBV7-7 combines with J gene TRBJ2-3, with D perhaps matching TRBD2 (5 bases). The CDR3 is 14 amino acids. The germline V gene encodes CDR1 SSHAT and CDR2 FNYEAQ (reference sequence). Written as DNA, the CDR3 is TGTGCTAGCAGCCTTGGACTGTTCACAGATACGCAGTATTTT. Translation: CASSLGLFTDTQYF.

This clonotype was seen repeatedly, ten times or more. V is TRBV29-1 and J is TRBJ2-3, with 12 bases matching TRBD2. The germline V gene has CDR1 SQVTM and CDR2 ANQGSEA. V gave up 6 bases and J gave up 0 bases; unmatched junction bases: 1. The CDR3 is 14 amino acids. The CDR3 protein is CSVGTSGSTDTQYF. CDR3 coding DNA: TGCAGCGTGGGGACTAGCGGGAGCACAGATACGCAGTATTTT.

This chain connects TRBV2 to TRBJ1-5; 10 nucleotides line up with TRBD1. This CDR3 is 15 amino acids long. The junction had 2 bases not matched to a gene; V was cut back by 6 bases and J by 0 bases. CDR1 is SNHLY, CDR2 FYNNEI, per germline. In DNA form, the CDR3 reads TGTGCCAGCAGGCGACAGGGGGCTAGCAATCAGCCCCAGCATTTT. It is translated as CASRRQGASNQPQHF.

The CDR3 is CASSYVNNEQFF. The DNA for the CDR3 is TGTGCCAGCAGCTACGTAAACAATGAGCAGTTCTTC. V usage is TRBV7-6 and J usage is TRBJ2-1; D not certain. The V end lost 4 bases, the J end lost 5 bases, and 6 bases lay between the germline ends. This CDR3 region has 12 residues. Germline V CDR1 and CDR2: SGHVS, FNYEAQ.

This clonotype was counted a few times. The chain recombines TRBV3-1 with TRBJ2-7; no reliable D call. Trimming left V 1 base short and J 9 bases short, with 7 bases between. Germline V lookup: CDR1 LGHDT, CDR2 YNNKEL (reference sequence). The CDR3 spans 11 residues. CDR3 nucleotides: TGTGCCAGCAGCCAAGGCGTCAGGCAGTACTTC. It translates to CASSQGVRQYF.

The rearrangement joins TRBV7-2 to TRBJ2-5, with TRBD2 identical over 8 bases. This CDR3 is built from 15 residues. Germline-derived CDR1 and CDR2 are SGHTA and FQGNSA. The V segment lost 5 bases and the J segment 2 bases; nucleotides outside the gene matches: 7. CDR3 sequence reads: CASSHEAGEQETQYF. DNA for the CDR3: TGTGCCAGCAGCCACGAAGCGGGAGAGCAAGAGACCCAGTACTTC.

The chain joins TRBV11-2 to TRBJ2-1; no definite D call. The CDR3 consists of 14 residues. Trimming pared 3 bases from V and 3 bases from J, leaving 9 bases between. Germline V gives CDR1 SGHAT, CDR2 FQNNGV. CDR3 nucleotide sequence: TGTGCCAGCAGCTTGCGTTCTTACTACAATGAGCAGTTCTTC. This encodes CASSLRSYYNEQFF.

The chain recombines TRBV9 with TRBJ2-3; TRBD2 agrees at 7 bases. With 6 bases clipped from V and 2 bases from J, the junction kept 12 bases outside the gene matches. CDR3 size: 16 residues. Germline V gives CDR1 SGDLS, CDR2 YYNGEE. The chain's CDR3 is CASNTGGTEHTDTQYF. The CDR3 region has the DNA TGTGCCAGCAATACCGGGGGGACGGAGCACACAGATACGCAGTATTTT. The full variable domain, its missing parts supplied by reference TRBV9 and TRBJ2-3, is DSGVTQTPKHLITATGQRVTLRCSPRSGDLSVYWYQQSLDQGLQFLIQYYNGEERAKGNILERFSAQQFPDLHSELNLSSLELGDSALYFCASNTGGTEHTDTQYFGPGTRLTVL.

The J gene is TRBJ2-5, the V gene TRBV20-1, with TRBD1 as a possible D gene (5 bases). The J call may be faulty, since TRBJ2-1 better matches the DNA end. In germline, CDR1 is DFQATT, CDR2 SNEGSKA (reference sequence). The CDR3 has 13 amino acids. The CDR3 DNA reads TGCAGTGCTAGTTTACGCAGGGTAAATGAGCAGTTCTTC. Protein sequence: CSASLRRVNEQFF.

The chain couples TRBV12-3 or TRBV12-4 to TRBJ2-3, with TRBD1 identical over 10 bases. V was pared by 5 bases and J by 1 base, with 9 bases of the junction left unmatched. The CDR3 totals 17 residues. This chain's CDR3 is CASSRETGTGGTDTQYF. CDR3 sequence (DNA): TGTGCCAGCAGTCGAGAAACCGGGACAGGGGGCACAGATACGCAGTATTTT.

This clonotype has only a few counts. The DNA for the CDR3 is TGTGCCAGCAGCTTAGCGATGGATCCTAATGAAAAACTGTTTTTT. Translation: CASSLAMDPNEKLFF. V is TRBV11-1 and J is TRBJ1-4; no clear D. CDR3 length: 15 residues. V was shortened by 0 bases and J by 3 bases, with 8 bases between the two germline ends. Germline-derived CDR1 and CDR2 are SGHAT and FQDESV (reference sequence).

The chain couples TRBV25-1 to TRBJ1-6; D remains unclear. Germline CDR1 MGHDK, CDR2 SYGVNS. Trimming pared 1 base from V and 8 bases from J, leaving 6 bases between. The length of the CDR3 is 13 residues. The CDR3 DNA reads TGTGCCAGCAGTGAATGGGAGTATTCACCCCTCCACTTT. Its protein is CASSEWEYSPLHF.

The gene calls are TRBV20-1 and TRBJ1-2; TRBD1 aligns across 7 bases. The germline gives CDR1 DFQATT, CDR2 SNEGSKA (reference sequence). Trimming took 6 bases from V and 4 from J; bases not matched to a gene: 5. This CDR3 region has 12 residues. The CDR3 nucleotides read TGCAGTGCCAGAACAGGGGTCTATGGCTACACCTTC. Protein: CSARTGVYGYTF.

This clonotype was observed a single time. J is TRBJ1-2 and V is TRBV29-1, with D uncertain. There are 10 residues in the CDR3. Trimming stripped 8 bases from V and 7 bases from J, with 11 bases between. Per the germline V gene, CDR1 is SQVTM and CDR2 is ANQGSEA. DNA of the CDR3: TGCAGCTGTTGGGGTGGTGGCTACACCTTC. This sequence encodes CSCWGGGYTF. The variable domain in full, completed from reference TRBV29-1 and TRBJ1-2, reads SAVISQKPSRDICQRGTSLTIQCQVDSQVTMMFWYRQQPGQSLTLIATANQGSEATYESGFVIDKFPISRPNLTFSTLTVSNMSPEDSSIYLCSCWGGGYTFGSGTRLTVV.